These T cell receptor beta chains were read from a single sample in a study of T cells in Graves' hyperthyroidism and ophthalmopathy. TCRdb reprocessed the multiplex PCR reads with MiXCR, giving one entry per CDR3 protein. The data show over 500,000 distinct CDR3 sequences, over 15% seen once. Sample: blood. These receptors all stem from a woman in her late teens or twenties with Graves' ophthalmopathy. Each CDR3 is given with its conserved first and last residue. The order of the fields is D gene, V gene, CDR3 length, clone size, J gene, CDR3 DNA, CDR3 protein. The D gene is left open where the match is weak. Some rows mark clone size as missing; the rest say once, few, many or name a class of expanded clone.

TRBD1	TRBV3-1	16	many	TRBJ2-5	TGTGCCAGCAGCCAAGATTGGGGGACAGGGAAAGAGACCCAGTACTTC	CASSQDWGTGKETQYF
.	TRBV3-1	11	.	TRBJ2-3	TGTGCCAGCAGCCACTCATGGGGGCAGTATTTT	CASSHSWGQYF
TRBD1	TRBV10-3	13	few	TRBJ2-7	TGTGCCAGCGGACAGGGTAGCTCCTACGAGCAGTACTTC	CASGQGSSYEQYF
.	TRBV2	15	many	TRBJ1-2	TGTGCCAGCAGTGAAAACTTTAGTGCGTCCTATGGCTACACCTTC	CASSENFSASYGYTF
.	TRBV16	16	.	TRBJ2-3	TGTGCCAGCAGCCCTACTACGGGGGATTTCACAGATACGCAGTATTTT	CASSPTTGDFTDTQYF
.	TRBV11-3	12	.	TRBJ1-2	TGTGCCAGCAGCAGGGGAAAGGATGGCTACACCTTC	CASSRGKDGYTF
.	TRBV20-1	13	many	TRBJ1-1	TGCAGTGCACTCACTTCGGACCAGCCTGAAGCTTTCTTT	CSALTSDQPEAFF
.	TRBV18	14	few	TRBJ1-2	TGTGCCAGCTCACCACTTCGGGAACACTATGGCTACACCTTC	CASSPLREHYGYTF
.	TRBV20-1	13	few	TRBJ2-2	TGCAGTGCTATGCCGGGCGACACCGGGGAGCTGTTTTTT	CSAMPGDTGELFF
TRBD2	TRBV12-3/TRBV12-4	17	many	TRBJ2-5	TGTGCCAGCAGTAACAGCGGGAGTAGGGCCACAACTGAGACCCAGTACTTC	CASSNSGSRATTETQYF
.	TRBV9	16	many	TRBJ2-3	TGTGCCAGCAGCGTAGAGGGGGGACACAGCACAGATACGCAGTATTTT	CASSVEGGHSTDTQYF
TRBD2	TRBV10-3	20	.	TRBJ2-1	TGTGCCATCAACGACGTCTCGGGGCTAGCGGGAGCCTCCCTATACAATGAGCAGCTCTTC	CAINDVSGLAGASLYNEQLF
TRBD2	TRBV6-1	16	.	TRBJ2-3	TGTGCCAGCAGTGGACTAGCGGGAGGCGGGACAGATACGCAGTATTTT	CASSGLAGGGTDTQYF
.	TRBV4-1	17	few	TRBJ1-6	TGCGCCAGCAGCCAAGGCGGAGGAGCGATGAATAATTCACCCCTCCACTTT	CASSQGGGAMNNSPLHF
.	TRBV27	14	few	TRBJ2-7	TGTGCCAGCAGTTTATCCGGCAGGTCCGGCGAGCAGTACTTC	CASSLSGRSGEQYF
.	TRBV6-5	15	many	TRBJ2-1	TGTGCCAGCAGTTACATGGACCTGGGGAAGAATGAGCAGTTCTTC	CASSYMDLGKNEQFF
TRBD1	TRBV7-2	16	.	TRBJ1-5	TGTGCCAGCAGCTCCGCCGGGACAGGGGTCCTCCAGCCCCAGCATTTT	CASSSAGTGVLQPQHF
.	TRBV5-1	15	.	TRBJ2-2	TGCGCCAGCAGCTTGAAGGGGGCGAACACCGGGGAGCTGTTTTTT	CASSLKGANTGELFF
TRBD2	TRBV28	14	.	TRBJ2-5	TGTGCCAGCAGGACTAGCTTGTACCAAGAGACCCAGTACTTC	CASRTSLYQETQYF
TRBD1	TRBV18	15	few	TRBJ2-1	TGTGCCAGCTCACCCCGGGACAGGGAGGCCAATGAGCAGTTCTTC	CASSPRDREANEQFF
.	TRBV6-2/TRBV6-3	13	many	TRBJ2-2	TGTGCCAGCACTCGAGCGTCGGGCGGGGAGCTGTTTTTT	CASTRASGGELFF
TRBD1	TRBV5-6	17	.	TRBJ2-1	TGTGCCAGCAGCTCCGAATCCGCGGACAGGGGGCCCTATGAGCAGTTCTTC	CASSSESADRGPYEQFF
.	TRBV4-1	14	.	TRBJ2-5	TGCGCCAGCAGCCAAGAGGAAGCGCGAGAGACCCAGTACTTC	CASSQEEARETQYF
TRBD2	TRBV9	19	.	TRBJ2-3	TGTGCCAGCAGCTCCGACCATGGGACTAGCTCCGACTACACAGATACGCAGTATTTT	CASSSDHGTSSDYTDTQYF
TRBD1	TRBV27	15	few	TRBJ1-5	TGTGCCAGCTCCACTCAGGGGGTAGGGAATCAGCCCCAGCATTTT	CASSTQGVGNQPQHF
TRBD1	TRBV7-2	15	.	TRBJ2-7	TGTGCCAGCAGCTTCGGGGACAGACCCTCCTACGAGCAGTACTTC	CASSFGDRPSYEQYF
.	TRBV30	13	many	TRBJ2-3	TGTGCCTGGAGTAACCTAGCGCCAGATACGCAGTATTTT	CAWSNLAPDTQYF
.	TRBV5-5	16	many	TRBJ1-1	TGTGCCAGCAGCTTTAGAGACAGGACTGAACGTACTGAAGCTTTCTTT	CASSFRDRTERTEAFF
.	TRBV3-1	11	many	TRBJ1-1	TGTGCCAGCAGCCAAGGTTTAGATGCTTTCTTT	CASSQGLDAFF
.	TRBV13	14	.	TRBJ2-1	TGTGCCAGCAGCTTAGGTCAGGTAGGCAATGAGCAGTTCTTC	CASSLGQVGNEQFF
.	TRBV3-1	13	few	TRBJ2-5	TGTGCCAGCAGTCCTTCACCGGGGGAGACCCAGTACTTC	CASSPSPGETQYF
.	TRBV29-1	12	.	TRBJ2-1	TGCAGCGTTGTAGTAGTAGGCAATGAGCAGTTCTTC	CSVVVVGNEQFF
.	TRBV18	17	.	TRBJ1-3	TGTGCCAGCTCACCAGAACAGGCCCTGCTCTCTGGAAACACCATATATTTT	CASSPEQALLSGNTIYF
.	TRBV7-9	14	once	TRBJ1-3	TGTGCCAGCAGCTTAGAGTTCTCTGGAAACACCATATATTTT	CASSLEFSGNTIYF
TRBD2	TRBV7-9	18	few	TRBJ2-5	TGTGCCAGCAGCCATGGACTAGCGGGAGGGCCTCGGAAAGAGACCCAGTACTTC	CASSHGLAGGPRKETQYF
TRBD2	TRBV4-2	17	.	TRBJ2-3	TGTGCCAGCAGCCAAGGCGCGGGGGAGAGTAACACAGATACGCAGTATTTT	CASSQGAGESNTDTQYF
TRBD1	TRBV6-1	15	few	TRBJ1-2	TGTGCCAGCAGTTTAAGCAGGGGGCTCGGCTATGGCTACACCTTC	CASSLSRGLGYGYTF
TRBD1	TRBV6-1	14	many	TRBJ1-6	TGTGCCAGCAGAATCAGGGGGCTCAATTCACCCCTCCACTTT	CASRIRGLNSPLHF
TRBD2	TRBV4-1	19	.	TRBJ2-2	TGCGCCAGCAGCCAAGTAGGTGCTAGCGGTCGTTCGAACACCGGGGAGCTGTTTTTT	CASSQVGASGRSNTGELFF
TRBD1	TRBV29-1	17	many	TRBJ1-2	TGCAGCGTTGAAGATCCGCTTGGGACAGGGGTAGGCTATGGCTACACCTTC	CSVEDPLGTGVGYGYTF
TRBD1	TRBV5-6	17	.	TRBJ1-5	TGTGTCAGCAGCACTCAGGGGGGACGTCGTAGCAATCAGCCCCAGCATTTT	CVSSTQGGRRSNQPQHF
.	TRBV12-3/TRBV12-4	13	many	TRBJ1-1	TGTGCCAGCAGAGGGGGGGGAAACACTGAAGCTTTCTTT	CASRGGGNTEAFF